This T cell receptor beta chain was obtained from a study of control samples from healthy donors and cancer patients. Germline V lookup: CDR1 MNHNS, CDR2 SASEGT. The germline V and J ends were trimmed by 2 bases and 5 bases, with 7 bases remaining between them. The CDR3 runs to 13 residues. TCRdb's copy holds only in-frame clones and misses some; the assay was immunoSEQ multiplex PCR. The sample lists approximately 87,000 clones, roughly nine tenths occurring once. The sequencing sample was made of blood. This TCR was sampled from a middle-aged man in good health. This chain links TRBV6-1 with TRBJ1-5; D is uncertain. CDR3 nucleotide sequence: TGTGCCAGCAGTGAAAATGGGGATCAGCCCCAGCATTTT. Protein product: CASSENGDQPQHF.